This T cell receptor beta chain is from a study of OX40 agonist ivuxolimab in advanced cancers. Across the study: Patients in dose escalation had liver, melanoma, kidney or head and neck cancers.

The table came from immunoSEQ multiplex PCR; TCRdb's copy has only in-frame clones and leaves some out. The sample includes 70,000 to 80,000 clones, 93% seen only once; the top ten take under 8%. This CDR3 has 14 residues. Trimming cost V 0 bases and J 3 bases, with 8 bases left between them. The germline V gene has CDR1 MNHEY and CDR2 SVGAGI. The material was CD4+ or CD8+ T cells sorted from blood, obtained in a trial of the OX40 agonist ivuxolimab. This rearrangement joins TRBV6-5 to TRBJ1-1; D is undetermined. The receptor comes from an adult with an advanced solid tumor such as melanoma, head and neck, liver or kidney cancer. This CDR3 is CASSYSRGYTEAFF. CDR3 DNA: TGTGCCAGCAGTTACTCACGAGGGTACACTGAAGCTTTCTTT.